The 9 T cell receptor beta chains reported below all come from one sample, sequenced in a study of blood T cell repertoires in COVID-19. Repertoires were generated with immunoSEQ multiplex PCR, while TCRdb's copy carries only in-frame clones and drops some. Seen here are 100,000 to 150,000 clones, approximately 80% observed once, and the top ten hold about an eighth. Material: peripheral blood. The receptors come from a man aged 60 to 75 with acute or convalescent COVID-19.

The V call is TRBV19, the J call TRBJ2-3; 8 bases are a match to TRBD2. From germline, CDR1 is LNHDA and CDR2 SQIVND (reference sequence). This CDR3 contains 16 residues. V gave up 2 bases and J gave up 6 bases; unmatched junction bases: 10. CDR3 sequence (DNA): TGTGCCAGTAGTATAACGAGCGGGAGACGGTCTGATACGCAGTATTTT. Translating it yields CASSITSGRRSDTQYF.

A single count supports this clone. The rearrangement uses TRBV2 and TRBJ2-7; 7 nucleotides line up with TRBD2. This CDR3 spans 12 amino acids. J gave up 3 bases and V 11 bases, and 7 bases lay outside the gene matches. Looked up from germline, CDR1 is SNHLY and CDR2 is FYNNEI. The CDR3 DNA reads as TGTGCCGGGAGGGGTAGAAGCTACGAGCAGTACTTC. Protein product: CAGRGRSYEQYF.

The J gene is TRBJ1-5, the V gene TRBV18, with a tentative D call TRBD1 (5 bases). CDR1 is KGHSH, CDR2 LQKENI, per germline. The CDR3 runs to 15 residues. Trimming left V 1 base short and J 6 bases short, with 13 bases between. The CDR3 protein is CASSPQGPLSQPQHF. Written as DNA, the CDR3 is TGTGCCAGCTCACCACAGGGGCCCCTAAGTCAGCCCCAGCATTTT.

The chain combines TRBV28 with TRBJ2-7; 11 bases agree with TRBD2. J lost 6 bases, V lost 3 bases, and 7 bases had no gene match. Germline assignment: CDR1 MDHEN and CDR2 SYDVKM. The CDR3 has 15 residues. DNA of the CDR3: TGTGCCAGCAGTTTTGCACTAGCGGGAGATTTCGAGCAGTACTTC. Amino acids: CASSFALAGDFEQYF. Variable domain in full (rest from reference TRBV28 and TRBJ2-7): DVKVTQSSRYLVKRTGEKVFLECVQDMDHENMFWYRQDPGLGLRLIYFSYDVKMKEKGDIPEGYSVSREKKERFSLILESASTNQTSMYLCASSFALAGDFEQYFGPGTRLTVT.

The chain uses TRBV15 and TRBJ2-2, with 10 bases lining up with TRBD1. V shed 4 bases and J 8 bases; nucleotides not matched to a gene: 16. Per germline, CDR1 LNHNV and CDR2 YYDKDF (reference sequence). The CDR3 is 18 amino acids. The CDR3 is CATSMPARRGQGTGELFF. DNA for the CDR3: TGTGCCACCAGCATGCCGGCGAGGCGGGGACAGGGGACGGGGGAGCTGTTTTTT.

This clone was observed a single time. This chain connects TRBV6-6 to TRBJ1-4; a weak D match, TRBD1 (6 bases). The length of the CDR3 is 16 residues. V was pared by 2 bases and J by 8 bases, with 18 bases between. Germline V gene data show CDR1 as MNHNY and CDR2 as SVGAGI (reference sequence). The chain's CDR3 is CASSYLGGGWREKLFF. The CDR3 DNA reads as TGTGCCAGCAGTTACCTTGGGGGGGGCTGGAGGGAAAAACTGTTTTTT.

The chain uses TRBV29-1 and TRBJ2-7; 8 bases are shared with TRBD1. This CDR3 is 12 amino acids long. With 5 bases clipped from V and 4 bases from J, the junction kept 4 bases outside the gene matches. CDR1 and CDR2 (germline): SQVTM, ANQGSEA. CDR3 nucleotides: TGCAGCGTTCAGGGGGCGCGGTACGAGCAGTACTTC. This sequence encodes CSVQGARYEQYF.

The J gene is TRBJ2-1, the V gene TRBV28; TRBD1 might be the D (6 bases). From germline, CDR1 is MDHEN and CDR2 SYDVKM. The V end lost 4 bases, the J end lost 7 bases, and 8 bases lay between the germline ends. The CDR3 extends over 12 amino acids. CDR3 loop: CASSWTVNEQFF. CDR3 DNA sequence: TGTGCCAGCAGTTGGACAGTAAATGAGCAGTTCTTC.

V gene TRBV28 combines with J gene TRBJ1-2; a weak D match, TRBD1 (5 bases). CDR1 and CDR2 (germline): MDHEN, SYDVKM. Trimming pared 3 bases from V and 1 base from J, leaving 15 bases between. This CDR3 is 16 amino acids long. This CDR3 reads CASSFRRTSNNYGYTF. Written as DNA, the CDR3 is TGTGCCAGCAGTTTCCGCAGGACAAGCAATAACTATGGCTACACCTTC.